The clone carrying this T cell receptor (beta chain) was observed a few times. Its antigen is as yet unknown. This record comes from a study of CD8 T cells in ankylosing spondylitis. TCRdb analysed the 5' RACE reads with MiXCR anew, one entry per CDR3 protein. The sample consists of 340,000 or so distinct CDR3 sequences, under 15% of them appearing once. Whole-study findings and limits: Disease-linked clones displayed a CD8+ phenotype and appeared relatively rarely in peripheral blood.

This sequence originates from a male donor with ankylosing spondylitis or in good health (not recorded which). The sample comprised blood, either unsorted or a sorted T cell fraction (not recorded which).

The CDR3 DNA is TGTGCCAGCAGCCAAGAGAGGCAGGGAGGCACTGAAGCTTTCTTT. It specifies CASSQERQGGTEAFF. This chain links TRBV4-2 with TRBJ1-1; tentatively, D is TRBD1 (5 bases). Trimming cost V 0 bases and J 4 bases, with 12 bases left between them. Germline V gives CDR1 LGHNA, CDR2 YNFKEQ. This CDR3 is 15 amino acids long.